This is a list of T cell receptor beta chains from one sample in a study of blood T cell repertoires in COVID-19. Method: immunoSEQ multiplex PCR; TCRdb's copy keeps in-frame clones and lacks some. Found here are about 220,000 clones, 80% to 85% of them singletons; the top ten hold approximately 5.2%. Source material: peripheral blood. These receptors all stem from a woman between 65 and 79 years old with COVID-19, enrolled during active disease. Each CDR3 is given with its conserved first and last residue. The D gene is left open where the match is weak. Rows give clone size only sometimes, using once, few, many, or a class for an expanded clone.

TRBJ1-1 | 17 | NA | NA | TRBV5-5 | TGTGCCAGCATCAGAGGCGCCGGGCGGGAGTCAAACACTGAAGCTTTCTTT | CASIRGAGRESNTEAFF
TRBJ2-1 | 17 | TRBD2 | once | TRBV4-3 | TGCGCCAGCAGCCAAGCGTCGGGGGGTGGGAAACGCTATGAGCAGTTCTTC | CASSQASGGGKRYEQFF
TRBJ2-2 | 16 | NA | NA | TRBV6-2/TRBV6-3 | TGTGCCAGCAGTTACTCGTCTAGCATCCACACCGGGGAGCTGTTTTTT | CASSYSSSIHTGELFF
TRBJ1-4 | 14 | NA | NA | TRBV2 | TGTGCCAGCAGCCTACAGGGATCGAATGAAAAACTGTTTTTT | CASSLQGSNEKLFF
TRBJ2-3 | 15 | NA | NA | TRBV7-2 | TGTGCCAGCAGCTTAGCGGCCGGGGTCACAGATACGCAGTATTTT | CASSLAAGVTDTQYF
TRBJ2-3 | 14 | NA | NA | TRBV15 | TGTGCCACCAGCTCGACGGGTAGCGCAGATACGCAGTATTTT | CATSSTGSADTQYF
TRBJ2-5 | 17 | NA | few | TRBV18 | TGTGCCAGCTCACCACTGACAGGGACAAATCGGGGGGAGACCCAGTACTTC | CASSPLTGTNRGETQYF
TRBJ1-1 | 13 | NA | NA | TRBV18 | TGTGCCAGCTCTCAGGGGATGGGAACTGAAGCTTTCTTT | CASSQGMGTEAFF
TRBJ1-2 | 15 | TRBD1 | NA | TRBV18 | TGTGCCAGCTCACCCGAAGGACAGGGGTTGTCCGGCTACACCTTC | CASSPEGQGLSGYTF
TRBJ2-7 | 13 | NA | NA | TRBV28 | TGTGCCAGCAGTCCCTCTAAAGGGGAAGAGCAGTACTTC | CASSPSKGEEQYF
TRBJ1-1 | 15 | TRBD1 | NA | TRBV4-3 | TGCGCCAGCAGCCAAGGCGGAACGACAGGGCTTGAAGCTTTCTTT | CASSQGGTTGLEAFF
TRBJ2-5 | 12 | NA | NA | TRBV19 | TGTGCCAGTAGTAGCGGCCAAGAGACCCAGTACTTC | CASSSGQETQYF
TRBJ1-1 | 13 | TRBD1 | few | TRBV9 | TGTGCCAGCAGCGTATTAGGGACAGGGGCAGCTTTCTTT | CASSVLGTGAAFF
TRBJ2-7 | 13 | TRBD1 | NA | TRBV2 | TGTGCCAGCAGTAGACAGGGTAGTGGCGAGCAGTACTTC | CASSRQGSGEQYF
TRBJ2-1 | 14 | NA | once | TRBV19 | TGTGCCAGTAATCCCGGGAGCTCCTACAATGAGCAGTTCTTC | CASNPGSSYNEQFF
TRBJ2-1 | 14 | NA | NA | TRBV10-2 | TGCGCCAGCAGTGATCATAATACTAGAGTTGAGCAGTTCTTC | CASSDHNTRVEQFF
TRBJ2-3 | 17 | NA | NA | TRBV21-1 | TGTGCCAGCAGCAACTCTTATAGCGGGGGGGAGGCAGATACGCAGTATTTT | CASSNSYSGGEADTQYF
TRBJ2-1 | 15 | NA | NA | TRBV9 | TGTGCCAGCAGCCCACAGCCCGGGAAATTGGTTGAGCAGTTCTTC | CASSPQPGKLVEQFF
TRBJ2-7 | 12 | TRBD1 | NA | TRBV2 | TGTGCCAGCAGTTACAGGGGAAGCGAGCAGTACTTC | CASSYRGSEQYF
TRBJ2-7 | 14 | NA | NA | TRBV6-5 | TGTGCCAGTGAGACCGGGACTCAACATTACGAGCAGTACTTC | CASETGTQHYEQYF
TRBJ2-1 | 15 | NA | NA | TRBV5-8 | TGTGCCAGCAGCCTTCAGGGAGGCAAGGGCAATGAGCAGTTCTTC | CASSLQGGKGNEQFF
TRBJ2-1 | 15 | TRBD1 | once | TRBV7-2 | TGTGCCAGCAGCTTCGGACAGGGCACCTACAATGAGCAGTTCTTC | CASSFGQGTYNEQFF
TRBJ1-6 | 16 | NA | NA | TRBV7-8 | TGTGCCAGCAGTCGACGGGAGAGCTCCTATAATTCACCCCTCCACTTT | CASSRRESSYNSPLHF
TRBJ2-5 | 13 | NA | NA | TRBV2 | TGTGCCAGCAGTGCCTTGTACCAAGAGACCCAGTACTTC | CASSALYQETQYF
TRBJ1-2 | 16 | NA | NA | TRBV19 | TGTGCCAGTAGTACCCTTGCTGGGCAGATCGTCTATGGCTACACCTTC | CASSTLAGQIVYGYTF
TRBJ1-1 | 14 | NA | NA | TRBV5-5 | TGTGCCAGCAGTGCCACGGGTGAGGACACTGAAGCTTTCTTT | CASSATGEDTEAFF
TRBJ1-2 | 14 | TRBD1 | NA | TRBV5-1 | TGCGCCAGCAGCCCGACAGGGATAGACTATGGCTACACCTTC | CASSPTGIDYGYTF
TRBJ2-5 | 18 | TRBD1 | NA | TRBV24-1 | TGTGCCACCAGCTCCTTTTCCTCAGGGACAGGGGGCGAGGAGACCCAGTACTTC | CATSSFSSGTGGEETQYF
TRBJ2-7 | 14 | TRBD2 | few | TRBV10-3 | TGTGCCATCAGTGAGACTAGCGGGACCGACGAGCAGTACTTC | CAISETSGTDEQYF